Listed below are T cell receptor beta chains from one sample, sequenced in a study of T cells after yellow fever vaccination. TCRdb ran MiXCR on the 5' RACE reads and lists one entry per CDR3 protein. The sample has roughly 240,000 distinct CDR3 sequences, roughly 6.8% seen once. The specimen was CD4+ T cells sorted from PBMCs, collected on the day of the yellow fever booster vaccination. Source of these receptors: a man younger than 40 who received the YFV17D yellow fever vaccine. Each CDR3 is given with its conserved first and last residue.

cdr3_aa,v_call,j_call
CSARFSGLNTEAFF,TRBV20-1,TRBJ1-1
CASSKDAQVDNSPLHF,TRBV21-1,TRBJ1-6
CASSNWGGGSEQFF,TRBV6-5,TRBJ2-1
CASRLQGQETQYF,TRBV2,TRBJ2-5
CASSQVRGSPLHF,TRBV14,TRBJ1-6
CASSLPVEETQYF,TRBV18,TRBJ2-5
CAWSGTNQPQHF,TRBV30,TRBJ1-5
CSATTSGRGETQYF,TRBV20-1,TRBJ2-5
CSVNAAGERQYF,TRBV29-1,TRBJ2-7
CASRASDTEAFF,TRBV7-2,TRBJ1-1
CASSNTAGSGANVLTF,TRBV3-1,TRBJ2-6
CASSKGFGSYNEQFF,TRBV7-2,TRBJ2-1
CASSETPGQGMETQYF,TRBV9,TRBJ2-5
CSARDDRTGNTIYF,TRBV20-1,TRBJ1-3
CSAPQTTVQETQYF,TRBV20-1,TRBJ2-5
CASRPQSVAANEQFF,TRBV5-1,TRBJ2-1
CASSLGGQSYEQYF,TRBV7-9,TRBJ2-7
CASSLGFYTGELFF,TRBV7-2,TRBJ2-2
CASSSGQGPVQYF,TRBV28,TRBJ2-7
CAGGPVGTDTQYF,TRBV7-8,TRBJ2-3
CASSPLPLIAGNTGELFF,TRBV11-2,TRBJ2-2
CASTGQGSSSPLHF,TRBV7-8,TRBJ1-6
CASSRKPAYEQYF,TRBV3-1,TRBJ2-7
CASSFGQGGEQFF,TRBV5-6,TRBJ2-1
CASSTGPGNTIYF,TRBV7-9,TRBJ1-3
CASSVGTRTGADTQYF,TRBV9,TRBJ2-3
CASSLAAGGPHEQYF,TRBV7-2,TRBJ2-7
CASSLTGPGEKLFF,TRBV12-3/TRBV12-4,TRBJ1-4
CATITGQGYNEQFF,TRBV28,TRBJ2-1
CSARAQGMETQYF,TRBV20-1,TRBJ2-5
CAIKDTDSQETQYF,TRBV10-3,TRBJ2-5
CASTPRASGSSGTDTQYF,TRBV6-1,TRBJ2-3
CATSASNQPQHF,TRBV24-1,TRBJ1-5
CASQLILTGGGTDTQYF,TRBV13,TRBJ2-3
CASGLAGRADTQYF,TRBV12-3/TRBV12-4,TRBJ2-3
CSAKGGSTLNTEAFF,TRBV20-1,TRBJ1-1
CASSSPGTQYF,TRBV28,TRBJ2-5
CASSLGVRVSGNTIYF,TRBV12-3/TRBV12-4,TRBJ1-3
CASSDRLSDKLFF,TRBV10-2,TRBJ1-4
CASRETTYEQYF,TRBV6-1,TRBJ2-7
CAISTGTTIYEQYF,TRBV10-3,TRBJ2-7
CSARDQGLQTAQYF,TRBV20-1,TRBJ2-5
CSARVQGQGASYEQYF,TRBV20-1,TRBJ2-7
CAAGRADPGNTIYF,TRBV10-3,TRBJ1-3
CASSPGTGSYNEQFF,TRBV12-3/TRBV12-4,TRBJ2-1
CSARGEGSSYNEQFF,TRBV20-1,TRBJ2-1
CASSDPEKWETQYF,TRBV6-2/TRBV6-3,TRBJ2-5
CSARPPLGDYGYTF,TRBV20-1,TRBJ1-2
CAISAVQETQYF,TRBV10-3,TRBJ2-5
CASSYYRDTGELFF,TRBV6-2/TRBV6-3,TRBJ2-2
CASSLITTYEQYF,TRBV7-2,TRBJ2-7
CASSLALAGGYNEQFF,TRBV7-2,TRBJ2-1